These 20 T cell receptor beta chains came from one sample sequenced in a study of cytomegalovirus exposure and HLA in healthy donors. The PCR was carried out with 60 Vbeta primers and 13 Jbeta primers. Clones were sequenced by immunoSEQ multiplex PCR, and TCRdb holds only the in-frame ones, with some missing. The profile covers roughly 100,000 clones, with around 60% appearing a single time and approximately 4.8% taken by the ten largest. Source material: PBMCs. The receptor source for this set is a human donor in good health.

V usage is TRBV2 and J usage is TRBJ1-1; TRBD1 matches at 8 bases. The CDR3 consists of 16 residues. Germline V gives CDR1 SNHLY, CDR2 FYNNEI. V shed 9 bases and J 5 bases; nucleotides not matched to a gene: 17. CDR3 sequence: CARTATNGQGGTEAFF. The CDR3 DNA reads as TGTGCCAGGACGGCGACAAATGGACAGGGTGGTACTGAAGCTTTCTTT.

The gene calls are TRBV4-1 and TRBJ1-5; TRBD1 agrees at 11 bases. Germline V lookup: CDR1 MGHRA, CDR2 YSYEKL. This CDR3 region has 15 residues. With 1 base clipped from V and 5 bases from J, the junction kept 1 base outside the gene matches. CDR3: CASSQGTGGDQPQHF. CDR3 sequence (DNA): TGCGCCAGCAGCCAAGGGACAGGGGGCGATCAGCCCCAGCATTTT.

J is TRBJ2-1 and V is TRBV6-1; D gene unclear. Germline V CDR1 and CDR2: MNHNS, SASEGT. V lost 2 bases to trimming and J lost 10 bases, with 6 bases between them. The CDR3 is 11 residues long. The CDR3 here is CASSENAEQFF. In DNA, the CDR3 is TGTGCCAGCAGTGAAAATGCGGAGCAGTTCTTC.

The rearrangement uses TRBV6-1 and TRBJ2-1, with TRBD2 identical over 7 bases. The germline gives CDR1 MNHNS, CDR2 SASEGT. The CDR3 has 16 residues. Trimming removed 4 bases from V and 4 bases from J; junction bases left unmatched: 10. The CDR3 is CASSGSLADYYNEQFF. DNA of the CDR3: TGTGCCAGCAGTGGGTCGCTAGCGGACTATTACAATGAGCAGTTCTTC.

V usage is TRBV5-4 and J usage is TRBJ2-5; TRBD1 is a possible D gene (6 bases). CDR1 and CDR2 (germline): SGHNT, YYREEE (reference sequence). Trimming shortened V by 4 bases and J by 4 bases, and 14 bases separated the two germline ends. The CDR3 is 14 amino acids. CDR3 sequence: CASSPGQYRETQYF. The CDR3 coding sequence is TGTGCCAGCAGCCCCGGACAGTACCGAGAGACCCAGTACTTC.

The CDR3 protein is CASSPRPVASGYEQYF. CDR3 nucleotides: TGTGCCAGCAGCCCACGCCCTGTCGCTAGCGGATACGAGCAGTACTTC. The J gene is TRBJ2-7, the V gene TRBV9; 7 bases line up with TRBD2. V lost 4 bases to trimming and J lost 4 bases; unmatched junction nucleotides: 14. The germline CDR1 and CDR2 sequences are SGDLS and YYNGEE. The CDR3 consists of 16 residues.

The rearrangement uses TRBV2 and TRBJ2-3; 8 positions match TRBD2. Germline V gene data show CDR1 as SNHLY and CDR2 as FYNNEI. V shed 4 bases and J 3 bases; nucleotides not matched to a gene: 6. The CDR3 consists of 15 residues. The CDR3 region is CASSAGRAETDTQYF. CDR3 DNA: TGTGCCAGCAGTGCCGGGAGGGCCGAGACAGATACGCAGTATTTT.

The chain couples TRBV5-5 to TRBJ2-7; 7 bases are a match to TRBD1. V shed 0 bases and J 7 bases; nucleotides not matched to a gene: 4. Germline V gene data show CDR1 as SGHKS and CDR2 as YYEKEE (reference sequence). The CDR3 length is 13 residues. The CDR3 DNA reads TGTGCCAGCAGCTTGGGACAGGGTAATGAGCAGTACTTC. Protein product: CASSLGQGNEQYF.

The chain couples TRBV7-9 to TRBJ2-4; 12 bases fit TRBD2. This CDR3 is built from 17 residues. Trimming removed 11 bases from V and 1 base from J; junction bases left unmatched: 12. Germline-derived CDR1 and CDR2 are SEHNR and FQNEAQ (reference sequence). The CDR3 loop reads CAGGASGRAGAKNIQYF. CDR3 DNA: TGTGCCGGGGGGGCTAGCGGGAGGGCGGGGGCCAAAAACATTCAGTACTTC.

The chain is built from TRBV27 and TRBJ2-1, with 7 bases identical to TRBD2. The CDR3 loop spans 15 amino acids. V shed 3 bases and J 4 bases; nucleotides not matched to a gene: 6. The germline V gene has CDR1 MNHEY and CDR2 SMNVEV (reference sequence). The CDR3 DNA is TGTGCCAGCAGTTTTCGGGGGGAGGCGTACAATGAGCAGTTCTTC. Protein sequence: CASSFRGEAYNEQFF.

This chain joins TRBV27 and TRBJ1-4, with no clear D. The germline V and J ends were trimmed by 5 bases and 5 bases, with 15 bases remaining between them. Germline CDR1 reads MNHEY; CDR2 reads SMNVEV (reference sequence). CDR3 length: 15 residues. The CDR3 region is CASSPLSTRNEKLFF. The CDR3 DNA follows: TGTGCCAGCAGTCCTCTATCCACCAGGAATGAAAAACTGTTTTTT.

V and J are TRBV5-8 and TRBJ2-1; possibly TRBD2 for D (6 bases). Germline V gene data show CDR1 as SGHTS and CDR2 as YDEGEE. V gave up 0 bases and J gave up 9 bases, with 13 bases separating them. This CDR3 comprises 14 residues. The CDR3 here is CASSLGSTSFEQFF. CDR3 nucleotides: TGTGCCAGCAGCTTGGGGTCGACTAGTTTTGAGCAGTTCTTC.

The gene calls are TRBV4-1 and TRBJ2-7; 14 bases align to TRBD2. The junction had 10 bases not matched to a gene; V was cut back by 4 bases and J by 2 bases. This CDR3 spans 18 amino acids. From germline, CDR1 is MGHRA and CDR2 YSYEKL. The CDR3 protein is CASSRTGTSGSTTYEQYF. The CDR3 bases are TGCGCCAGCAGCCGAACCGGGACTAGCGGGAGCACCACCTACGAGCAGTACTTC.

This chain uses TRBV29-1 with TRBJ2-5; 10 bases line up with TRBD2. The J segment lost 8 bases and the V segment lost 6 bases, leaving 6 bases of the junction unmatched. CDR3 length: 12 residues. Germline CDR1 reads SQVTM; CDR2 reads ANQGSEA. In nucleotides, the CDR3 is TGCAGCGTCGCGGGGACTAGCGCCACCCAGTACTTC. This gives the protein CSVAGTSATQYF. Based on the CDR3 plus reference TRBV29-1 and TRBJ2-5, the full variable domain is SAVISQKPSRDICQRGTSLTIQCQVDSQVTMMFWYRQQPGQSLTLIATANQGSEATYESGFVIDKFPISRPNLTFSTLTVSNMSPEDSSIYLCSVAGTSATQYFGPGTRLLVL.

The chain links TRBV11-3 to TRBJ2-7, with 8 bases that match TRBD2. J was trimmed by 4 bases and V by 6 bases; bases with no gene match: 2. This CDR3 region has 12 residues. Germline V gene sequence: CDR1 SGHNT, CDR2 YENEEA. This chain's CDR3 is CASSTGGYEQYF. Written as DNA, the CDR3 is TGTGCCAGCAGTACGGGAGGGTACGAGCAGTACTTC.

The chain couples TRBV5-6 to TRBJ1-1; a possible D gene is TRBD1 (6 bases). From germline, CDR1 is SGHDT and CDR2 YYEEEE. Trimming took off 1 base at V and 5 bases at J, with 15 bases between the two ends. There are 15 residues in the CDR3. Written as DNA, the CDR3 is TGTGCCAGCAGCTTGTTTTCAGGGGCACATACTGAAGCTTTCTTT. Protein: CASSLFSGAHTEAFF.

This sequence joins TRBV28 and TRBJ1-1; 8 bases are a match to TRBD1. CDR3 length equals 14 residues. Germline V gives CDR1 MDHEN, CDR2 SYDVKM. With 6 bases clipped from V and 11 bases from J, the junction kept 14 bases outside the gene matches. Here the CDR3 reads CASRSRGPGGRAFF. CDR3 nucleotide sequence: TGTGCCAGCAGATCAAGGGGGCCAGGGGGCAGGGCTTTCTTT. The whole variable domain, remainder taken from reference TRBV28 and TRBJ1-1, is DVKVTQSSRYLVKRTGEKVFLECVQDMDHENMFWYRQDPGLGLRLIYFSYDVKMKEKGDIPEGYSVSREKKERFSLILESASTNQTSMYLCASRSRGPGGRAFFGQGTRLTVV.

There are a few counts of this clone. The chain uses TRBV19 and TRBJ2-1; D gene ambiguous. CDR3 length: 13 amino acids. Germline-derived CDR1 and CDR2 are LNHDA and SQIVND (reference sequence). Trimming left V 2 bases short and J 8 bases short, with 10 bases between. CDR3 DNA sequence: TGTGCCAGTAGTATAAGCCGAGTCGATGAGCAGTTCTTC. Protein product: CASSISRVDEQFF.

This clone was detected a few times. V and J are TRBV30 and TRBJ1-3; D unclear. This CDR3 has 14 amino acids. Germline CDR1 GTSNPN, CDR2 SVGIG (reference sequence). V was cut by 3 bases and J by 2 bases, with 11 bases left in between. DNA for the CDR3: TGTGCCTGGAGGACCCCCGGGGCTGGAAACACCATATATTTT. It specifies CAWRTPGAGNTIYF.

The J gene is TRBJ2-1, the V gene TRBV7-9, with D unclear. Germline CDR1 and CDR2: SEHNR and FQNEAQ (reference sequence). The V gene lost 0 bases and the J gene lost 6 bases, with 9 bases spanning the gap. The CDR3 consists of 14 residues. CDR3 bases: TGTGCCAGCAGCTTAGCGCCCAGAGGCAATGAGCAGTTCTTC. Its translation: CASSLAPRGNEQFF.